This T cell receptor beta chain was identified in a study of breast tumors, draining lymph nodes, adjacent tissues. The CDR3 runs to 14 residues. Germline V gene sequence: CDR1 DFQATT, CDR2 SNEGSKA (reference sequence). The V and J ends lost 2 bases and 0 bases respectively, with 9 bases between them. Study-wide results and caveats: Luminal-like breast cancer showed significantly higher tumor–nontumor repertoire similarity than basal-like. Tumor TCR diversity was below lymph nodes but above nontumor tissue.

This clonotype has just one count. The antigen remains undetermined. TCRdb re-called the multiplex PCR reads with MiXCR, one entry per CDR3 protein. The repertoire consists of approximately 21,000 distinct CDR3 sequences, with roughly two fifths occurring once and the leading ten covering around a quarter. Sequences were obtained from breast tumor tissue. The chain is built from TRBV20-1 and TRBJ2-3; TRBD2 might be the D (5 bases). This receptor was taken from a female donor with breast cancer. Some clones in this sample may be carry-over from other donors' samples. For the CDR3, the DNA is TGCAGTGCTAGAACTAGGATTAGCACAGATACGCAGTATTTT. Translation: CSARTRISTDTQYF.